The following is a T cell receptor (beta chain) sequence with its context. Each patient relapsed following autologous stem cell transplantation, and prior brentuximab vedotin exposure differed. The entry originates in a study of PD-1 blockade in classical Hodgkin lymphoma. After removal of 5 bases from V and 4 bases from J, the junction contained 3 bases not matched to a gene. This CDR3 has 13 amino acids. CDR1 and CDR2 from the germline V gene are SGHTA and FQGNSA. Here immunoSEQ multiplex PCR was the method, and the copy in TCRdb shows in-frame clones only, minus some. In the table there are 35,000 to 50,000 clones, about 70% of which are singletons.

The chain employs TRBV7-2 and TRBJ1-2, with 8 bases aligning to TRBD1. The sample was peripheral blood mononuclear cells (PBMCs), taken at baseline. The receptor was isolated from a human donor with classical Hodgkin lymphoma. CDR3: CASSRQGTYGYTF. Written as DNA, the CDR3 is TGTGCCAGCAGCCGACAGGGGACCTATGGCTACACCTTC.